One T cell receptor (beta chain) is described in this entry. Its target is not known. V lost 6 bases, J lost 0 bases, and 12 bases lay in between. Germline V gene sequence: CDR1 MNHEY, CDR2 SMNVEV (reference sequence). The CDR3 length is 15 residues. The sample belongs to a study of T-cell memory formation after mild COVID-19. Study at large: Clustering of TCRs was largely donor specific.

Study-level points and caveats: Pre-infection memory contained some responding clones, which suggested that cross-reactive memory had joined. Clones shrinking from day 15 to 85 showed even CD4/CD8 mixes; later expanders tilted CD4+.

TCR alpha and TCR beta cDNA libraries with sample barcodes and UMIs came from 5'RACE using constant-segment primers. TCRdb ran MiXCR on the 5' RACE reads and lists one entry per CDR3 protein. The sample yields roughly 150,000 distinct CDR3 sequences, 14% seen once. The chain combines TRBV27 with TRBJ1-3, with D maybe TRBD1 (5 bases). The receptor comes from an adult woman who had mild COVID-19 (a few samples of this study predate the infection). Cell type and time point are not known. What was sequenced was PBMCs or a T cell subset sorted from them (not recorded which). In DNA form, the CDR3 reads TGTGCCAGCAGGGCCACAGGAGCCTCTGGAAACACCATATATTTT. Translating it yields CASRATGASGNTIYF.